This record concerns one T cell receptor beta chain sequence. This record comes from a study of shared clonotypes between healthy human individuals. This table comes from immunoSEQ multiplex PCR, and its TCRdb copy is limited to in-frame clones, with some not included. The sample has over 400,000 clones; around 85% are singletons. Sequencing input: PBMCs. The clonotype originates from a woman aged 40 to 50 in good health. Some clones in this sample may be carry-over from other donors' samples.

CDR3: CASRPGPSYGYTF. CDR3 nucleotide sequence: TGTGCCAGCAGACCGGGACCCAGCTATGGCTACACCTTC. The V call is TRBV28, the J call TRBJ1-2; D is perhaps TRBD1 (5 bases). This CDR3 has 13 amino acids. Germline assignment: CDR1 MDHEN and CDR2 SYDVKM. With 6 bases removed from V and 4 bases from J, the gap between germline ends came to 12 bases.